The 9 T cell receptor beta chains presented below share a single source sample, sequenced in a study of vaccination and CD4 T cells after COVID-19. These receptors have no identified antigens. Specified treatment: approximately 9-day PBMC culture with coronavirus spike peptide pools or control peptides (ViraFEST assay). Once obtained from cultured CD4+ T cells, the DNA was sequenced using the Oncomine TCR Beta short-read assay. TCRdb recomputed calls from the PCR reads with MiXCR, one row per CDR3 protein. The sample records fewer than 20,000 distinct CDR3 sequences, roughly 56% being singletons. This specimen consisted of cultured CD4+ T cells from blood, obtained after SARS-CoV-2 vaccination. Receptors were obtained from a human donor with COVID-19.

This clonotype was detected a few times. This chain connects TRBV6-4 to TRBJ2-5; D gene ambiguous. Deletions cut 7 bases from V and 4 bases from J, with 19 bases between. CDR1 is MRHNA, CDR2 SNTAGT, per germline. The CDR3 is made up of 15 amino acids. The CDR3 coding sequence is TGTGCCAGCACCTTGTGGACCTTATCACGAGAGACCCAGTACTTC. Amino acids: CASTLWTLSRETQYF.

This clonotype has only a few counts. The junction departs from the called germline gene at one end, perhaps through a read error. The rearrangement uses TRBV7-7 and TRBJ2-2; no firm D call. This CDR3 is 15 amino acids long. In germline, CDR1 is SSHAT, CDR2 FNYEAQ (reference sequence). CDR3 sequence: CASSLEGLGTGELFF. DNA of the CDR3: TGTGCTAGCAGCTTAGAAGGGTTGGGCACCGGGGAGCTGTTTTTT.

The chain carries TRBV12-5 and TRBJ1-5, with D maybe TRBD1 (5 bases). The V end was cut by 5 bases, the J end by 2 bases, with 13 bases between. Germline CDR1 is LGHNT and CDR2 is FRNRAP. CDR3 length: 15 residues. This chain's CDR3 is CASGGVGAGNQPQHF. DNA for the CDR3: TGTGCTAGTGGTGGCGTAGGGGCCGGCAATCAGCCCCAGCATTTT.

This CDR3 reads CASSTRGTSGGIYNEQFF. Written as DNA, the CDR3 is TGTGCCAGCAGTACCAGGGGGACTAGCGGGGGTATTTACAATGAGCAGTTCTTC. The gene calls are TRBV6-1 and TRBJ2-1, with 14 nucleotides matching TRBD2. CDR1 is MNHNS and CDR2 is SASEGT in the germline V gene. J gave up 4 bases and V 5 bases, and 10 bases lay outside the gene matches. The CDR3 has 18 amino acids.

The rearrangement uses TRBV5-8 and TRBJ1-6; D possibly corresponds to TRBD1 (6 bases). This CDR3 spans 14 amino acids. Germline V gene lookup returns CDR1 SGHTS and CDR2 YDEGEE. V lost 4 bases and J 9 bases, leaving 14 bases between the germline ends. The CDR3 DNA follows: TGTGCCAGCAGCATACTACAGGGACGTTCACCCCTCCACTTT. Translating gives CASSILQGRSPLHF.

In its sample, this clonotype was seen a few times. J is TRBJ1-5 and V is TRBV12-3 or TRBV12-4; D is possibly TRBD1 (5 bases). V lost 6 bases, J lost 5 bases, and 17 bases lay in between. The CDR3 sequence is 15 residues long. The CDR3 sequence: CASSKRAGVDQPQHF. The CDR3 bases are TGTGCCAGCAGCAAAAGAGCGGGGGTTGATCAGCCCCAGCATTTT.

This clonotype was counted a single time. The rearrangement joins TRBV20-1 to TRBJ2-4, with D possibly TRBD1 on 6 matching bases. The germline V and J ends were trimmed by 7 bases and 3 bases, with 13 bases remaining between them. The CDR3 contains 13 residues. In germline, CDR1 is DFQATT, CDR2 SNEGSKA (reference sequence). CDR3 in amino acids: CSVAGADKNIQYF. In DNA, the CDR3 is TGCAGTGTGGCAGGGGCGGACAAAAACATTCAGTACTTC.

Only one count was recorded for this clonotype. V usage is TRBV7-3 and J usage is TRBJ1-1, with D perhaps TRBD1 (6 bases). The CDR3 has 15 residues. With 1 base removed from V and 4 bases from J, the gap between germline ends came to 13 bases. Germline assignment: CDR1 SGHTA and CDR2 FQGTGA. The CDR3 is CASSLSAGGGTEAFF. Written as DNA, the CDR3 is TGTGCCAGCAGCTTAAGCGCGGGGGGCGGCACTGAAGCTTTCTTT.

This clonotype has just one count. The chain recombines TRBV6-1 with TRBJ1-1, with TRBD1 matching over 10 bases. The CDR3 totals 14 residues. Looked up from germline, CDR1 is MNHNS and CDR2 is SASEGT. The ends lost 7 bases at V and 4 bases at J; junction bases unmatched: 6. CDR3: CASIRQGALTEAFF. The CDR3 nucleotides are TGTGCCAGCATCCGACAGGGGGCACTCACTGAAGCTTTCTTT.